The entry that follows covers one TCR beta chain sequence. Profiled with immunoSEQ multiplex PCR; TCRdb holds only in-frame clones, not every one. The data contain more than 35,000 clones, more than 75% of them singletons. The data originate from a study of PD-L1 blockade in urothelial cancer. The material sequenced was PBMCs, taken around atezolizumab (anti-PD-L1) treatment. This clonotype was sampled from a man between 65 and 80 years old with urothelial cancer.

The CDR3 loop is CASSSRTVLSGYTF. CDR3 coding DNA: TGTGCCAGCAGCTCGCGGACAGTTCTTAGCGGCTACACCTTC. V is TRBV2 and J is TRBJ1-2; D perhaps matches TRBD1 (6 bases). Germline loops: CDR1 SNHLY, CDR2 FYNNEI. The CDR3 is 14 residues long. V lost 6 bases and J lost 8, with 19 bases in between.